Sequencing of this TCR beta chain was carried out in a study of lymphopenia after photon versus proton radiotherapy. Study-wide results and caveats: Larger post-nadir TCR diversity loss correlated inversely with survival in deceased patients. After lymphocyte nadir, photon-treated repertoires showed oligoclonal expansion, especially CD8+ Temra. Photon-treated patients lost naive T cells and TCR diversity; proton-treated stayed stable.

Here immunoSEQ multiplex PCR was the method, and the copy in TCRdb shows in-frame clones only, minus some. Among about 49,000 clones listed, around 83% were seen once. Concerning this clone: As yet, its antigen is unknown.

With V trimmed by 3 bases and J by 4 bases, 1 base remained unmatched. CDR1 LNHDA and CDR2 SQIVND come from the germline V gene (reference sequence). CDR3 size: 14 residues. V gene TRBV19 combines with J gene TRBJ1-2; 11 nucleotides align to TRBD1. Sequenced material: peripheral blood, taken from a patient treated with photon-based radiotherapy. The receptor's source is a man between 45 and 60 years old with gastric cancer. The CDR3, as DNA: TGTGCCAGTAGTATGGGGACAGGGGGCTATGGCTACACCTTC. Translation gives CASSMGTGGYGYTF.